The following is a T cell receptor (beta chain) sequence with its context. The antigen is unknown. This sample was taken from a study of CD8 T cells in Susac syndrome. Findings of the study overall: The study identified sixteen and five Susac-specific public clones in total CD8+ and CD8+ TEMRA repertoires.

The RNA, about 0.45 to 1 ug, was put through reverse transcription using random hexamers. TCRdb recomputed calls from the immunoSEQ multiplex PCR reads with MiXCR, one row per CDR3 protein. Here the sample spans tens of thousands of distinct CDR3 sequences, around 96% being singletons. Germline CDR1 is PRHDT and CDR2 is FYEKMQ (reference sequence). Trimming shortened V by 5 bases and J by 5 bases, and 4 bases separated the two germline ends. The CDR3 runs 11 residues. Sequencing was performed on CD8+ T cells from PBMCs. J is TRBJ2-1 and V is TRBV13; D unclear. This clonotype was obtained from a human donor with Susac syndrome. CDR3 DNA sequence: TGTGCCAGCAGCACTGACAATGAGCAGTTCTTC. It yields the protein CASSTDNEQFF.